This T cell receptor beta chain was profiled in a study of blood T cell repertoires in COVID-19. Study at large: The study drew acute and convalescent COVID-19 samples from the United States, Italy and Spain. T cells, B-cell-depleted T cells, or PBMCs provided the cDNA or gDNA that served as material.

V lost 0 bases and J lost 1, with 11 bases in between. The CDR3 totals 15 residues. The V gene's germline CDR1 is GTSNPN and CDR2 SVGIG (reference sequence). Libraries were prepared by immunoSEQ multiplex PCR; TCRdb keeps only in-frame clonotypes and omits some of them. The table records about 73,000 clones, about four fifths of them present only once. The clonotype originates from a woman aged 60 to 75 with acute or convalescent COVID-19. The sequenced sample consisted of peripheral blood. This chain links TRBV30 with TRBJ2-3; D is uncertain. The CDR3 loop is CAWSVSPYRTDTQYF. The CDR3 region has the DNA TGTGCCTGGAGTGTATCCCCCTACCGCACAGATACGCAGTATTTT.